This T cell receptor beta chain was sequenced in a study of cytomegalovirus exposure and HLA in healthy donors. Across the whole study: From donors who were HLA-typed, an early data release held approximately 84 million unique TCRs. Study-wide results and limits: Being productive about 90% or about 30% of the time was typical of most TCR beta V segments in an earlier analysis.

A word on this clone: The target antigen is unknown.

Trimming took 0 bases from V and 9 from J; bases not matched to a gene: 5. The CDR3 has 14 residues. Germline V gives CDR1 SGHVS, CDR2 FNYEAQ. Amplification used 60 Vbeta primers and 13 Jbeta primers. Data came from immunoSEQ multiplex PCR; TCRdb stores just in-frame clones and leaves some out. The sample records more than 85,000 clones, over 60% being singletons. This TCR was recovered from a woman aged 25 to 39 in good health and CMV-seronegative. Material: PBMCs. The chain has TRBV7-6 and TRBJ2-1; TRBD1 aligns across 7 bases. CDR3 loop: CASSLAQGDSEQFF. CDR3 sequence (DNA): TGTGCCAGCAGCTTAGCGCAGGGGGACAGTGAGCAGTTCTTC.